These T cell receptor beta chains were read from a single sample in a study of T-cell memory formation after mild COVID-19. MiXCR was run by TCRdb on the 5' RACE reads, yielding one entry per CDR3 protein. The sample has 450,000 to 650,000 distinct CDR3 sequences; roughly 17% are singletons. Sequencing used PBMCs or a T cell subset sorted from them (not recorded which). Every receptor here comes from an adult woman who had mild COVID-19 (a few samples of this study predate the infection). Cell type and time point are not known. CDR3s include the opening cysteine and the closing phenylalanine or tryptophan. D genes are given only for firm matches. Clone size is stated in some rows and not others, as once, few, many or a class when expanded.

V	length	J	size	D	CDR3	DNA
TRBV19	17	TRBJ1-5	-	-	CASTPIAAGFGGQPQHF	TGTGCCAGTACCCCAATCGCCGCGGGGTTTGGGGGTCAGCCCCAGCATTTT
TRBV10-3	14	TRBJ1-1	-	TRBD1	CAIRGTGRNTEAFF	TGTGCCATCAGGGGGACAGGGAGGAACACTGAAGCTTTCTTT
TRBV6-5	13	TRBJ2-3	few	-	CASSFHSSERQYF	TGTGCCAGCAGTTTCCACTCTAGCGAGAGGCAGTATTTT
TRBV5-1	11	TRBJ1-5	few	-	CASPRWEPQHF	TGCGCCAGCCCTAGGTGGGAGCCCCAGCATTTT
TRBV7-3	15	TRBJ2-1	-	TRBD2	CASSNLAGGQGEQFF	TGTGCCAGCAGCAACCTCGCGGGGGGGCAAGGTGAGCAGTTCTTC
TRBV4-1	16	TRBJ2-7	-	TRBD2	CASSHPTSGGSYEQYF	TGCGCCAGCAGCCACCCTACTAGCGGGGGATCCTACGAGCAGTACTTC
TRBV5-1	14	TRBJ2-4	many	TRBD1	CASSSGQGLNIQYF	TGCGCCAGCAGCTCGGGACAGGGGTTGAACATTCAGTACTTC
TRBV12-3/TRBV12-4	18	TRBJ2-1	-	TRBD2	CASSLRPGLAGEDNEQFF	TGTGCCAGCAGTCTAAGACCGGGACTAGCGGGAGAAGACAATGAGCAGTTCTTC
TRBV12-3/TRBV12-4	14	TRBJ2-3	many	TRBD2	CASSLAGGSGTQYF	TGTGCCAGCAGTCTAGCGGGAGGATCGGGTACGCAGTATTTT
TRBV5-5	15	TRBJ2-2	few	TRBD2	CASSLELAGAGELFF	TGTGCCAGCAGCTTGGAGCTAGCGGGGGCCGGGGAGCTGTTTTTT
TRBV20-1	15	TRBJ2-7	few	TRBD1	CSALPRTGALYEQYF	TGCAGTGCCCTACCCCGGACAGGGGCCCTCTACGAGCAGTACTTC
TRBV12-3/TRBV12-4	14	TRBJ1-1	-	TRBD1	CASSRTGVGTEAFF	TGTGCCAGCAGCAGGACAGGGGTGGGCACTGAAGCTTTCTTT
TRBV9	14	TRBJ1-5	-	-	CASSVGSPNQPQHF	TGTGCCAGCAGCGTAGGGTCCCCTAATCAGCCCCAGCATTTT
TRBV6-2/TRBV6-3	20	TRBJ1-1	-	-	CASSQARLSGVEGQNPEAFF	TGTGCCAGCAGTCAAGCGAGGCTCTCTGGGGTCGAGGGGCAAAACCCTGAAGCTTTCTTT
TRBV7-9	15	TRBJ2-1	-	-	CASSHHGRSYNEQFF	TGTGCCAGCAGCCACCACGGACGATCCTACAATGAGCAGTTCTTC
TRBV7-9	13	TRBJ2-1	many	-	CASSYGQYNEQFF	TGTGCCAGCAGCTACGGACAGTACAATGAGCAGTTCTTC
TRBV12-3/TRBV12-4	12	TRBJ1-1	-	TRBD1	CASSSWTGEAFF	TGTGCCAGCAGTTCCTGGACAGGGGAAGCTTTCTTT
TRBV4-1	13	TRBJ2-1	-	-	CASSHGGLNEQFF	TGCGCCAGCAGCCACGGGGGACTGAATGAGCAGTTCTTC
TRBV11-1	14	TRBJ2-4	few	TRBD1	CASSPRDRGDIQYF	TGTGCCAGCAGCCCGAGGGACAGGGGAGACATTCAGTACTTC
TRBV20-1	15	TRBJ2-1	few	-	CSARRADAAYNEQFF	TGCAGTGCTAGACGGGCGGATGCCGCCTACAATGAGCAGTTCTTC
TRBV5-1	15	TRBJ2-5	few	-	CASSYSRLIQETQYF	TGCGCCAGCAGCTATTCCAGGTTAATCCAAGAGACCCAGTACTTC
TRBV9	14	TRBJ2-1	few	TRBD2	CASARGGRDNEQFF	TGTGCCAGCGCTAGGGGCGGGAGAGACAATGAGCAGTTCTTC
TRBV20-1	14	TRBJ1-2	-	-	CSARVASTVGGYTF	TGCAGTGCTAGAGTGGCCTCGACCGTGGGAGGCTACACCTTC
TRBV27	17	TRBJ2-1	-	-	CASSLSGGWTQHNEQFF	TGTGCCAGCAGTTTATCGGGCGGGTGGACTCAACACAATGAGCAGTTCTTC
TRBV4-1	16	TRBJ2-7	-	TRBD2	CASSRSGGEFSYEQYF	TGCGCCAGCAGCCGAAGCGGGGGGGAATTCTCCTACGAGCAGTACTTC
TRBV20-1	15	TRBJ2-3	few	TRBD1	CSARDMDRGTDTQYF	TGCAGTGCTAGAGATATGGACAGGGGCACAGATACGCAGTATTTT
TRBV6-5	15	TRBJ2-7	few	TRBD1	CASSYGDRGTYEQYF	TGTGCCAGCAGTTATGGAGACAGGGGGACCTACGAGCAGTACTTC
TRBV12-3/TRBV12-4	14	TRBJ1-2	-	-	CASSAGDGLYGYTF	TGTGCCAGCAGCGCTGGAGACGGACTCTATGGCTACACCTTC
TRBV12-3/TRBV12-4	15	TRBJ1-6	-	TRBD1	CASSLDRVRGSPLHF	TGTGCCAGCAGTTTGGACAGGGTGAGAGGGTCACCCCTCCACTTT
TRBV7-9	14	TRBJ2-7	-	TRBD2	CASSRGLAPYEQYF	TGTGCCAGCAGCCGGGGACTAGCACCCTACGAGCAGTACTTC
TRBV19	13	TRBJ2-1	-	TRBD1	CASSTGTGNEQFF	TGTGCCAGTAGTACCGGGACAGGCAATGAGCAGTTCTTC
TRBV12-3/TRBV12-4	12	TRBJ2-1	-	-	CASSFPHGEQFF	TGTGCCAGCAGTTTTCCCCATGGTGAGCAGTTCTTC
TRBV7-9	18	TRBJ2-5	few	-	CASSLERAGKRYQETQYF	TGTGCCAGCAGCTTAGAGAGGGCGGGGAAGCGGTACCAAGAGACCCAGTACTTC
TRBV4-1	17	TRBJ2-1	few	TRBD1	CASSQERGQGSYNEQFF	TGCGCCAGCAGCCAAGAAAGAGGACAGGGGTCCTACAATGAGCAGTTCTTC
TRBV2	15	TRBJ2-7	few	-	CASSEDVGAGYEQYF	TGTGCCAGCAGTGAAGATGTGGGGGCAGGGTACGAGCAGTACTTC
TRBV6-5	16	TRBJ2-1	-	-	CASSSPDRRALNEQFF	TGTGCCAGCAGCTCCCCGGACAGGAGGGCCCTAAATGAGCAGTTCTTC
TRBV7-9	11	TRBJ2-7	few	-	CASSLLSMQYF	TGTGCCAGCAGTCTACTTAGCATGCAGTACTTC
TRBV6-2/TRBV6-3	17	TRBJ2-1	few	-	CASSRTLPGGAGNEQFF	TGTGCCAGCAGTCGAACCCTCCCCGGTGGGGCGGGGAATGAGCAGTTCTTC
TRBV2	13	TRBJ2-7	-	-	CASAKTVTYEQYF	TGTGCCAGCGCAAAGACCGTGACCTACGAGCAGTACTTC
TRBV10-3	14	TRBJ2-1	few	TRBD2	CAITRLAGDQSQFF	TGTGCCATCACCCGACTAGCGGGGGATCAATCGCAGTTCTTC
TRBV24-1	15	TRBJ2-2	few	TRBD1	CATSDPGQGPGELFF	TGTGCCACCAGTGATCCGGGACAGGGGCCCGGGGAGCTGTTTTTT
TRBV4-1	14	TRBJ2-7	-	-	CASSQEFRVYEQYF	TGCGCCAGCAGCCAAGAATTTCGAGTTTACGAGCAGTACTTC
TRBV20-1	14	TRBJ2-5	few	-	CSARPLGGGETQYF	TGCAGTGCTAGACCTTTAGGGGGAGGAGAGACCCAGTACTTC
TRBV7-9	15	TRBJ1-2	-	TRBD1	CASSVTGVQFYGYTF	TGTGCCAGCAGCGTGACAGGGGTTCAGTTCTATGGCTACACCTTC
TRBV9	16	TRBJ2-7	-	-	CASSVDMGMMVDEQYF	TGTGCCAGCAGCGTAGATATGGGGATGATGGTAGACGAGCAGTACTTC
TRBV7-9	14	TRBJ2-7	few	-	CASSLAGDTYEQYF	TGTGCCAGCAGCTTAGCGGGAGACACCTACGAGCAGTACTTC
TRBV7-3	12	TRBJ1-2	-	TRBD1	CAPGQGFYGYTF	TGTGCCCCCGGACAGGGGTTCTATGGCTACACCTTC
TRBV18	12	TRBJ2-1	many	TRBD2	CASSSGSYEQFF	TGTGCCAGCTCAAGCGGGAGCTATGAGCAGTTCTTC
TRBV19	13	TRBJ1-2	-	-	CASSRSGERGYTF	TGTGCCAGTAGTCGTTCAGGGGAGCGTGGCTACACCTTC